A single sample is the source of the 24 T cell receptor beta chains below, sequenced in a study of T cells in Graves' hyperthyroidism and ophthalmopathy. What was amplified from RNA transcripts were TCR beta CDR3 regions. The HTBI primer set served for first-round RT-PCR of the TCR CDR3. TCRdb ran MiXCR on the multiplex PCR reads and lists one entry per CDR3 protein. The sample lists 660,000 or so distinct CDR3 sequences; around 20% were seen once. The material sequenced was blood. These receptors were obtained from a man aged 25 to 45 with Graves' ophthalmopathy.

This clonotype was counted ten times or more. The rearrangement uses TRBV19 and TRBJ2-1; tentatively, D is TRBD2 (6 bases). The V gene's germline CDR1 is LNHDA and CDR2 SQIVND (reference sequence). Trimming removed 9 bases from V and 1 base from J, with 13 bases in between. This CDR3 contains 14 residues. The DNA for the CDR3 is TGTGCCAGCAGTGGGGGACTTTCCTACAATGAGCAGTTCTTC. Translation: CASSGGLSYNEQFF.

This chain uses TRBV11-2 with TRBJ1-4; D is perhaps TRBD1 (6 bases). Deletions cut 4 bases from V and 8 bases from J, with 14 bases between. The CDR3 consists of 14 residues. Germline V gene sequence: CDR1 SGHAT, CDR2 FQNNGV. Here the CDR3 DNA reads TGTGCCAGCAGCTGGGGGGCAGGGCCCGAAAAACTGTTTTTT. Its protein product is CASSWGAGPEKLFF.

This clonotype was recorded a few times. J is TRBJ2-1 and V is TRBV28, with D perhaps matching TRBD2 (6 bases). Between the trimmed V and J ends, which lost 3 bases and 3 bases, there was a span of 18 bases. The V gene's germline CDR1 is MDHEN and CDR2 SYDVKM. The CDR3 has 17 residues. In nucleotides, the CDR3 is TGTGCCAGCAGTTTCCCATCTCAGGAGGGAGGCTACAATGAGCAGTTCTTC. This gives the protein CASSFPSQEGGYNEQFF.

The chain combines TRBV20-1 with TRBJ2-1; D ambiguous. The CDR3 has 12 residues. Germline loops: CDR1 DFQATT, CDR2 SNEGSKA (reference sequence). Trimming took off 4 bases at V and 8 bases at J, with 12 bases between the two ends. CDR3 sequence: CSATHPVYEQFF. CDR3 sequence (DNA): TGCAGTGCTACCCACCCAGTTTATGAGCAGTTCTTC.

CDR3 nucleotides: TGTGCCAGCTCACGACCGGGCCAGAATGTAAATGGCTACACCTTC. Its translation: CASSRPGQNVNGYTF. The chain is built from TRBV18 and TRBJ1-2; D is uncertain. V lost 4 bases and J lost 6, with 18 bases in between. The CDR3 contains 15 residues. Germline CDR1 and CDR2: KGHSH and LQKENI.

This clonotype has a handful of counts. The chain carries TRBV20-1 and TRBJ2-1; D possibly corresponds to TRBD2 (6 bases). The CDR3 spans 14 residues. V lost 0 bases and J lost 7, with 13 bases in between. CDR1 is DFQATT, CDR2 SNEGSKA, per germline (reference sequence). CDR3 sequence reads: CSARDQLAGNEQFF. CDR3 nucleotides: TGCAGTGCTAGAGATCAACTAGCTGGTAATGAGCAGTTCTTC.

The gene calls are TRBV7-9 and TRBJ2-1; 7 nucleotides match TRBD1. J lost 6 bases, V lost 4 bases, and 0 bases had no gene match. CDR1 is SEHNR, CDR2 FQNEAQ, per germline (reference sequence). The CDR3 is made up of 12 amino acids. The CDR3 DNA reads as TGTGCCAGCAGCTGGGACAGCAATGAGCAGTTCTTC. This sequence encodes CASSWDSNEQFF.

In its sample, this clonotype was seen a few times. CDR3: CASSYLQGKRNEQFF. CDR3 coding DNA: TGTGCCAGCAGTTACCTACAGGGGAAACGCAATGAGCAGTTCTTC. The J gene is TRBJ2-1, the V gene TRBV6-5, with 7 nucleotides matching TRBD1. CDR3 length equals 15 residues. V dropped 2 bases and J dropped 6; count of bases not matched to a gene: 7. Germline V gene lookup returns CDR1 MNHEY and CDR2 SVGAGI.

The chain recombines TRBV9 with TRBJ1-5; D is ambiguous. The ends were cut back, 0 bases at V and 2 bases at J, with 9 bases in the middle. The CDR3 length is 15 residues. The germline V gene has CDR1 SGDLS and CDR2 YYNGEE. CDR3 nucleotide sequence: TGTGCCAGCAGCGTAGGGGGATGGGGCAATCAGCCCCAGCATTTT. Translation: CASSVGGWGNQPQHF.

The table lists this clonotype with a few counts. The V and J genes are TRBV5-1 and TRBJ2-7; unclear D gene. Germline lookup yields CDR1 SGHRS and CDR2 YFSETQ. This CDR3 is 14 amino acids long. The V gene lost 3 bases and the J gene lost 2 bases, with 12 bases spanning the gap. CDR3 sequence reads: CASSSAVDTYEQYF. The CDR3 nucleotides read TGCGCCAGCAGCTCGGCAGTAGACACCTACGAGCAGTACTTC.

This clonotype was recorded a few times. Here the CDR3 reads CAWSLQRGHNEQFF. Written as DNA, the CDR3 is TGTGCCTGGAGTTTACAGCGGGGCCACAATGAGCAGTTCTTC. This chain connects TRBV30 to TRBJ2-1; 7 bases line up with TRBD2. The J segment lost 5 bases and the V segment lost 2 bases, leaving 6 bases of the junction unmatched. Germline V gene data show CDR1 as GTSNPN and CDR2 as SVGIG (reference sequence). The CDR3 has 14 amino acids.

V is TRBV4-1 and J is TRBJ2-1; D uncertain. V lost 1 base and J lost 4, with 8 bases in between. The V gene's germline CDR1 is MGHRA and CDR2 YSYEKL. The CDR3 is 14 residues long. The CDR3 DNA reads TGCGCCAGCAGCCAAGGGGTCACTTACAATGAGCAGTTCTTC. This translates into CASSQGVTYNEQFF.

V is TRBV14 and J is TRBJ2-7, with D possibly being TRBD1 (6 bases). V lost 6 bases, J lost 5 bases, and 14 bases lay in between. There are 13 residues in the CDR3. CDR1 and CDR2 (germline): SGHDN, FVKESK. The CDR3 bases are TGTGCCAGCAGGCGTACAGGGACCCACGAGCAGTACTTC. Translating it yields CASRRTGTHEQYF.

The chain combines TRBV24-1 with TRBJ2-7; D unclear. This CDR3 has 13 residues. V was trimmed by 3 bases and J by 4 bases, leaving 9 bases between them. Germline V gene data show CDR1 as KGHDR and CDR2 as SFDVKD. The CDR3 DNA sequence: TGTGCCACCAGTGATCTCAACGCGTACGAGCAGTACTTC. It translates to CATSDLNAYEQYF.

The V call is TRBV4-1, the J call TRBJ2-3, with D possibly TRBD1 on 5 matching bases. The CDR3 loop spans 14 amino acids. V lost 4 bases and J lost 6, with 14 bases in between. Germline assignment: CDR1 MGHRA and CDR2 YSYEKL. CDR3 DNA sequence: TGCGCCAGCAGCCCCCTGGGGCGAGGTGATACGCAGTATTTT. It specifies CASSPLGRGDTQYF.

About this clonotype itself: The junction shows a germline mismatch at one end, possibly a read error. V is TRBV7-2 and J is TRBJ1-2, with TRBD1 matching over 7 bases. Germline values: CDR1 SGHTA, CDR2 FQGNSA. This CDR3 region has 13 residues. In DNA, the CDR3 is TGTGCCAGCAGCGACACAGGGGCCTATAGCTACACCTTC. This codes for CASSDTGAYSYTF.

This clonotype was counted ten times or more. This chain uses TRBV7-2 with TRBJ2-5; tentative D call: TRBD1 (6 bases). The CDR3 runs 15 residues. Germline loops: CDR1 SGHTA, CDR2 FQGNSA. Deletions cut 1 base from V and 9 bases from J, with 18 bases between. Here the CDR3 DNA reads TGTGCCAGCAGCTTAGACGGACAGCCCTTCAACGCCCAGTACTTC. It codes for CASSLDGQPFNAQYF.

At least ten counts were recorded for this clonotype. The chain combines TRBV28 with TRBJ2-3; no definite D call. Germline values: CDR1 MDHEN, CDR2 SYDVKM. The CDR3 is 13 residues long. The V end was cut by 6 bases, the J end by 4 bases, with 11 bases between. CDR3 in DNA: TGTGCCAGCAGGTCTCGCGTCTCAGATACGCAGTATTTT. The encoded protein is CASRSRVSDTQYF.

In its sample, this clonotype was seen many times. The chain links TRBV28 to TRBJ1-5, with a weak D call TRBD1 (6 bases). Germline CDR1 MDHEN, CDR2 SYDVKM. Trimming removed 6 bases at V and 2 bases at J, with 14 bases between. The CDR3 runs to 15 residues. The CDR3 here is CASRGGDRGNQPQHF. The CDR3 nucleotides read TGTGCCAGCAGAGGGGGGGATAGGGGCAATCAGCCCCAGCATTTT. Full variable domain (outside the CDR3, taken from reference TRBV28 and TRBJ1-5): DVKVTQSSRYLVKRTGEKVFLECVQDMDHENMFWYRQDPGLGLRLIYFSYDVKMKEKGDIPEGYSVSREKKERFSLILESASTNQTSMYLCASRGGDRGNQPQHFGDGTRLSIL.

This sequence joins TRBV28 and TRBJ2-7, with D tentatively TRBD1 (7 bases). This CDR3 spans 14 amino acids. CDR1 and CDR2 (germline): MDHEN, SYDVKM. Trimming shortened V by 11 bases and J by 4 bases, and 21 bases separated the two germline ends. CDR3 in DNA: TGTGCCTCCGGCCCGGGACAGCGGGCTTACGAGCAGTACTTC. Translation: CASGPGQRAYEQYF.

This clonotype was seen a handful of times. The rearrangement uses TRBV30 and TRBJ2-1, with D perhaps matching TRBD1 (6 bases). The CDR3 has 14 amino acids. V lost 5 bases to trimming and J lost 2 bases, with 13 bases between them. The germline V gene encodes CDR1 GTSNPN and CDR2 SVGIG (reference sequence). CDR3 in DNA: TGTGCCTGGGCCTCGGGACACCCCTACAATGAGCAGTTCTTC. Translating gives CAWASGHPYNEQFF.

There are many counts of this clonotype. The CDR3 DNA reads as TGTGCCAGCAGCTCCAAGTTCAGCGGGAGGCCTCATACTACAGATACGCAGTATTTT. This translates into CASSSKFSGRPHTTDTQYF. The chain has TRBV11-2 and TRBJ2-3; 9 bases are a match to TRBD2. V shed 4 bases, J shed 3 bases, and the junction held 17 bases outside the gene matches. Germline V gene data show CDR1 as SGHAT and CDR2 as FQNNGV. The CDR3 contains 19 residues.

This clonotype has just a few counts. The CDR3 loop reads CASRPGLAGVGEQFF. Written as DNA, the CDR3 is TGTGCCAGCAGGCCGGGACTAGCGGGAGTTGGTGAGCAGTTCTTC. The V gene is TRBV6-1, the J gene TRBJ2-1, with 14 positions matching TRBD2. Germline-derived CDR1 and CDR2 are MNHNS and SASEGT. The CDR3 runs 15 residues. The ends lost 6 bases at V and 9 bases at J; junction bases unmatched: 7.

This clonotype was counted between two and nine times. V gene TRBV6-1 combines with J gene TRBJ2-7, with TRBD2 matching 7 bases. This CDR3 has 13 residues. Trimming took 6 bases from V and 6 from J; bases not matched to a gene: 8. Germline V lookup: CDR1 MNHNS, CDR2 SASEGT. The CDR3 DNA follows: TGTGCCAGCAGCCCCCCGCGGGAGAGCGAGCAGTACTTC. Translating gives CASSPPRESEQYF.